This record covers a single T cell receptor (beta chain). The data stem from a study of tumour-infiltrating T cells in Burkitt lymphoma. As for the study in general: Overall and progression-free survival were predicted by productive clonality.

V lost 5 bases, J lost 6 bases, and 8 bases stayed unmatched. The CDR3 extends over 14 amino acids. From germline, CDR1 is MNHEY and CDR2 SVGAGI. Measured with immunoSEQ multiplex PCR; TCRdb has only the in-frame clones, and not every one. In the table there are about 4,400 clones, around 84% of which are singletons. The source of this sequence is a human donor with diffuse large B-cell lymphoma. Some clones in this sample may be carry-over from other donors' samples. The chain combines TRBV6-5 with TRBJ1-1, with 8 bases matching TRBD1. The sample comprised tumor tissue. The CDR3 DNA follows: TGTGCCAGCAGTGACAGGGGTATACGGGCTGAAGCTTTCTTT. Translated, it gives CASSDRGIRAEAFF.